This TCR beta chain was sequenced in a study of vaccination and CD4 T cells after COVID-19. Study as a whole: The study collected post-vaccine samples a median roughly 71 days after dose two, with a range of 14 to 241. Each of the control cultures got a CEFX pool, an HIV-1 Nef pool, or no peptide.

Cultured CD4+ T cell DNA underwent sequencing with the Oncomine TCR Beta short-read assay. It was cultured CD4+ T cells from which genomic DNA was extracted. Via MiXCR, TCRdb re-called the PCR reads, giving one row per CDR3 protein. The sample consists of around 8,000 distinct CDR3 sequences, roughly 32% of them appearing once. CDR3 length: 13 residues. The germline CDR1 and CDR2 sequences are MNHEY and SVGEGT. V dropped 5 bases and J dropped 10 bases, with 15 bases sitting between them. Treatment given: roughly nine-day PBMC culture with coronavirus spike peptide pools or control peptides (ViraFEST assay). Before the COVID-19 pandemic (2011-2018), CD4+ T cells were obtained from the unexposed donor. Per well, a few million PBMCs were cultured in the presence of about 9.2 IU/ml IL-2 and 10 ug/ml peptide pools. Cells permitting, SARS-CoV-2 S/N served as probes for unexposed-donor CD4+ T cells, and four cold-coronavirus spikes did too.

A remark on this clonotype: The target antigen is unknown.

The receptor's source is a human donor in good health. J is TRBJ1-5 and V is TRBV6-2 or TRBV6-3; tentatively, D is TRBD1 (5 bases). The sequenced sample consisted of CD4+ T cells from blood, cultured in vitro. CDR3 protein: CASSPTRGIPQHF. The CDR3 DNA is TGTGCCAGCAGTCCAACTAGGGGAATACCCCAGCATTTT.